This T cell receptor beta chain was observed in a study of beta chain features in type 1 diabetes. Study conclusions and caveats: Patients with type 1 diabetes carried fewer insertions and had more deletions at their VDJ junctions. Possible PCR preference for shorter templates applied equally to patients and controls.

The CDR3 consists of 15 residues. V lost 6 bases and J 0 bases, leaving 12 bases between the germline ends. The V gene's germline CDR1 is KGHSH and CDR2 LQKENI. Averaging about 0.12 L, one heparinised blood draw came from each individual donor. With respect to this clone: The antigen remains undetermined.

Reverse transcription of all isolated RNA meant that expressed TCRB transcripts were sequenced. Read counts averaged around 3.6 million for samples of naive, central memory and regulatory T cells. The method was immunoSEQ multiplex PCR; TCRdb's version includes in-frame clones alone and lacks a portion of them. This sample carries roughly 290,000 clones, about 8.5% of them seen once, and the ten largest clones take more than 0.9%. The rearrangement joins TRBV18 to TRBJ2-1; the D gene is possibly TRBD2 (5 bases). The sample comprised central memory CD4+ T cells from blood. This TCR was recovered from a woman younger than 35 in good health. The CDR3, as DNA: TGTGCCAGCTCCCCAACTAGTAGCTCCTACAATGAGCAGTTCTTC. It is translated as CASSPTSSSYNEQFF.